The 3 T cell receptor beta chains listed next were all sequenced from one sample in a study of shared clonotypes between healthy human individuals. Some clones are missing from TCRdb's copy, which holds only in-frame ones; the method was immunoSEQ multiplex PCR. The sample includes about half a million clones, 79% of them seen just once. The sequencing sample was made of PBMCs. The source of these receptors is a woman between 40 and 55 years old in good health. Some clones in this sample may be carry-over from other donors' samples.

This clone showed up just once. The V and J genes are TRBV28 and TRBJ1-1; the D is unclear. The CDR3 is made up of 16 amino acids. The V and J ends lost 5 bases and 0 bases respectively, with 16 bases between them. Germline loops: CDR1 MDHEN, CDR2 SYDVKM. CDR3: CASSPPFQALNTEAFF. CDR3 bases: TGTGCCAGCAGTCCACCCTTTCAGGCCCTGAACACTGAAGCTTTCTTT.

The chain has TRBV7-9 and TRBJ1-2, with 8 bases that match TRBD1. The germline CDR1 and CDR2 sequences are SEHNR and FQNEAQ (reference sequence). After removal of 5 bases from V and 5 bases from J, the junction contained 7 bases not matched to a gene. This CDR3 has 14 residues. Here the CDR3 DNA reads TGTGCCAGCAGCCAGGGGGCCCTCTATTATGGCTACACCTTC. Translation gives CASSQGALYYGYTF. Full variable domain (rest looked up from reference TRBV7-9 and TRBJ1-2): DTGVSQNPRHKITKRGQNVTFRCDPISEHNRLYWYRQTLGQGPEFLTYFQNEAQLEKSRLLSDRFSAERPKGSFSTLEIQRTEQGDSAMYLCASSQGALYYGYTFGSGTRLTVV.

V gene TRBV9 combines with J gene TRBJ2-3, with 11 bases identical to TRBD2. With 3 bases clipped from V and 4 bases from J, the junction kept 7 bases outside the gene matches. CDR1 is SGDLS and CDR2 is YYNGEE in the germline V gene. This CDR3 comprises 16 residues. The CDR3 DNA reads TGTGCCAGCAGCGAAACTAGCGGGAGTTTCCCAGATACGCAGTATTTT. Translated: CASSETSGSFPDTQYF.